What follows describes a single TCR beta chain. It lacks a known antigen. No clone much larger than this one lies a single base away; base qualities are absent. This sample is part of a study of CD8+CD57+ T cells in acquired aplastic anemia (dated by TCRdb to 2017 to 2018). Regarding the study in general: On average, sorted CD4+ and CD8+ cells yielded around 3.4 ug of extracted DNA, with a range of about 0.19 to 30 ug. CD8+CD57+ expansion was defined as frequency above the mean frequency observed in healthy subjects. Results the study describes overall, beyond this receptor: Around 30 CD8+ CDR3 sequences were found in both patients and controls but appeared to be highly expressed in patients and within the immunodominant clones of the patients. No significant difference in CD8+ Simpson's diversity was found between patients and healthy controls (P=0.060).

The CDR3 sequence holds 11 residues, the cysteine and phenylalanine included. The sequence is cut down to CDR3 DNA, 33 bases in frame from base 1. V lost 7 bases and J lost 0 bases; the stretch between them is 5 bases long. Per the germline V gene (reference sequence), DFQATT is the CDR1 and SNEGSKA is the CDR2. TCR beta VDJ combination and CDR3 sequence profiling used genomic DNA as the template. An Illumina HiSeq 2000 was used for TCR repertoire sequencing. For the original study's pipeline: TRBV/TRBJ rearrangement plots, CDR3 size and DJ length profiles, and Simpson's diversity index were used to evaluate the repertoires. Whichever DNA sequence was most abundant in the deep sequencing data was defined as the immunodominant clone. CDR3 amino acid sequences were screened for sharing across subjects and were compared with published repertoires and the VDJdb database. The public sequencing data were trimmed at Q25 with fastp and processed into clonotypes with MiXCR by TCRdb, which kept only in-frame beta chains. Records with the same CDR3 protein are collapsed into one entry carrying the most frequent genes and DNA. TCRdb's processing, not the authors' own work, is the source of the V and J calls. The sample includes roughly 290,000 distinct CDR3 sequences, with under 60% observed a single time. Jointly, the top ten make up under 1.5% of the sample.

The patients picked for sequencing were ones in whom flow cytometry had shown an expansion of CD8+CD57+ cells. Every patient had severe acquired aplastic anemia, diagnosed using the International Study of Aplastic Anemia and Agranulocytosis and Camitta criteria. No patient had received any therapy when blood was sampled. TCR repertoires of sorted CD4+ and CD8+ blood T cells from severe aplastic anemia patients and healthy subjects were deep-sequenced in the study. Patients were enrolled under clinicaltrials.gov protocols 00001620, 01623167, 00001397, 00071045, 00081523 and 00961064 in the USA. Ficoll-Paque density gradient centrifugation was used to isolate peripheral blood mononuclear cells. CD4+ and CD8+ T cells were sorted by FACS or magnetic beads before DNA extraction.

Input material: sorted CD4+, CD8+, or CD8+CD57+ T cells (not recorded which) from PBMCs. This receptor was identified in a human donor with aplastic anemia. The chain uses TRBV20-1 and TRBJ2-3, with no reliable assignment of the D segment. The CDR3 protein sequence reads: CSGLSTDTQYF. The DNA sequence follows: TGCAGTGGATTGAGCACAGATACGCAGTATTTT.